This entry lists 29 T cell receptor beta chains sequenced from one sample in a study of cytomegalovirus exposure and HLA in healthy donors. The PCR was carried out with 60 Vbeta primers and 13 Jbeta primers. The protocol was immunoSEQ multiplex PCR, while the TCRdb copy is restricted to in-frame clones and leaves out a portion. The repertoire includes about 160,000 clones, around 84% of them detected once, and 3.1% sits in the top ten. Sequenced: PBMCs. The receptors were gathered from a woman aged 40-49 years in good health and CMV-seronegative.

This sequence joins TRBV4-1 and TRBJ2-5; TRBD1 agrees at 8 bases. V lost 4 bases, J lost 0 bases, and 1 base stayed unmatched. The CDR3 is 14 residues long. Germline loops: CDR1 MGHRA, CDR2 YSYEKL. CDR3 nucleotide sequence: TGCGCCAGCAGCCGGACAGGGTACCAAGAGACCCAGTACTTC. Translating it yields CASSRTGYQETQYF.

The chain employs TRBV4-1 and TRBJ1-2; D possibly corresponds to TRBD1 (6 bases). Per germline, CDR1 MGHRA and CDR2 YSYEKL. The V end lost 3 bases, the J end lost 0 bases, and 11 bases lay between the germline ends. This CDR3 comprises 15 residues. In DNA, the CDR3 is TGCGCCAGCAGCCAGACCGGGACACCTAACTATGGCTACACCTTC. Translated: CASSQTGTPNYGYTF.

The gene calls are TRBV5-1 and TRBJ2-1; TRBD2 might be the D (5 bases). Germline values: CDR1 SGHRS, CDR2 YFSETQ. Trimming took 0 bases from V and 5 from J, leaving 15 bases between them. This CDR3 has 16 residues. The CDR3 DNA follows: TGCGCCAGCAGCTTGGGACGGAGATCGGGGAACAATGAGCAGTTCTTC. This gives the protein CASSLGRRSGNNEQFF.

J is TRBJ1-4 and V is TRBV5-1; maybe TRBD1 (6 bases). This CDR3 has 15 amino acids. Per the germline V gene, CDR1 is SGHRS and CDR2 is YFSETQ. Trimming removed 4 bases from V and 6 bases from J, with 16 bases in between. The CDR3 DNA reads TGCGCCAGCAGCCCAAGCAGGGGCTGGGATGAAAAACTGTTTTTT. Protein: CASSPSRGWDEKLFF. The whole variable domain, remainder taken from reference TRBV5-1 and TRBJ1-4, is KAGVTQTPRYLIKTRGQQVTLSCSPISGHRSVSWYQQTPGQGLQFLFEYFSETQRNKGNFPGRFSGRQFSNSRSEMNVSTLELGDSALYLCASSPSRGWDEKLFFGSGTQLSVL.

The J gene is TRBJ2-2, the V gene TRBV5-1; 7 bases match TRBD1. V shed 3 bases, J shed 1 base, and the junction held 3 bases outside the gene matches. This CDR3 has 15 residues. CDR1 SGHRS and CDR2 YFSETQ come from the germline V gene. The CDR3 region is CASSWTGLNTGELFF. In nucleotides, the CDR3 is TGCGCCAGCAGCTGGACAGGATTGAACACCGGGGAGCTGTTTTTT.

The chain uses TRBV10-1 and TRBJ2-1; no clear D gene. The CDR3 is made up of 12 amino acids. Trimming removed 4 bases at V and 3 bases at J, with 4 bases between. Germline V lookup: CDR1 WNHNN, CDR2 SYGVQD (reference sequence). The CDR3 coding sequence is TGCGCCAGCAGTGTAGACTACAATGAGCAGTTCTTC. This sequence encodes CASSVDYNEQFF.

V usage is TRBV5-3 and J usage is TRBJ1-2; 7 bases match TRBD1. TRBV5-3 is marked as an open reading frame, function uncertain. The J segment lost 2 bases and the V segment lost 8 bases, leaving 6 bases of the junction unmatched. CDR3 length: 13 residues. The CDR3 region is CASSPGQNYGYTF. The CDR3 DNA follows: TGTGCCAGCAGCCCGGGACAGAACTATGGCTACACCTTC.

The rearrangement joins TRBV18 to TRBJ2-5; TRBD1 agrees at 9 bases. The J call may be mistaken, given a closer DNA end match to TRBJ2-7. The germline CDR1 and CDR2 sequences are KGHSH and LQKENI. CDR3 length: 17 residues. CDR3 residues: CASSHRTGTGLSYEQYF. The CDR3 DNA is TGTGCCAGCTCACACCGGACCGGGACAGGGCTATCCTACGAGCAGTACTTC.

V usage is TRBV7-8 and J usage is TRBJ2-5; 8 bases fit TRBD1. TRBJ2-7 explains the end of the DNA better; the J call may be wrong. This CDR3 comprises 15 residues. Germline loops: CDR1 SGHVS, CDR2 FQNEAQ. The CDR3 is CASSLRTGWRYEQYF. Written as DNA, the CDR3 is TGTGCCAGCAGCCTAAGGACAGGGTGGAGGTACGAGCAGTACTTC.

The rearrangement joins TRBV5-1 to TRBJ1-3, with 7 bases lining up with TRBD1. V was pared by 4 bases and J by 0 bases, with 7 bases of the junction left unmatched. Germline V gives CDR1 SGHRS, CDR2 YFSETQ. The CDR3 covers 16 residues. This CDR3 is CASSLTGSNSGNTIYF. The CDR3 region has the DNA TGCGCCAGCAGCCTGACAGGGTCCAACTCTGGAAACACCATATATTTT.

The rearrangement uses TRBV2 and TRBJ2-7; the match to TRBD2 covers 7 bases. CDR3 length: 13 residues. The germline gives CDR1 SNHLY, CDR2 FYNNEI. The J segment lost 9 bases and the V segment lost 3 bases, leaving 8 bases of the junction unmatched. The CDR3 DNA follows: TGTGCCAGCAGTGAGATTTGGGGAGGGGCGCAGTACTTC. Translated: CASSEIWGGAQYF.

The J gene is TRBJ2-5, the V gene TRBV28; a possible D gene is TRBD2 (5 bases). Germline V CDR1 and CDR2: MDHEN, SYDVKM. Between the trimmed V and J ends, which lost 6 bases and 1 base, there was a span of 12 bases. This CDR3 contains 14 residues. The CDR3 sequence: CASSYPGIQETQYF. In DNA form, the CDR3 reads TGTGCCAGCAGCTATCCGGGGATCCAAGAGACCCAGTACTTC. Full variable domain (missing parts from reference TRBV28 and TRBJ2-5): DVKVTQSSRYLVKRTGEKVFLECVQDMDHENMFWYRQDPGLGLRLIYFSYDVKMKEKGDIPEGYSVSREKKERFSLILESASTNQTSMYLCASSYPGIQETQYFGPGTRLLVL.

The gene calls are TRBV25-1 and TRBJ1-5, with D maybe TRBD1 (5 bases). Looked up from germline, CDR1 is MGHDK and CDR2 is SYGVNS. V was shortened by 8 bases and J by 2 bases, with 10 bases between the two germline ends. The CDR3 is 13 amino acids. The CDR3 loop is CASSWGGNQPQHF. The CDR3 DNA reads TGTGCCAGCTCTTGGGGGGGCAATCAGCCCCAGCATTTT.

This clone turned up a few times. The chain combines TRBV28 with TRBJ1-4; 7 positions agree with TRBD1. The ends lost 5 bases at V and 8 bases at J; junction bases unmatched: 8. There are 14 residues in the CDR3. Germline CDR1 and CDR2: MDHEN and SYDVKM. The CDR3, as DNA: TGTGCCAGCAGTCAGGACAGGTTTGAAGAAAAACTGTTTTTT. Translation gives CASSQDRFEEKLFF.

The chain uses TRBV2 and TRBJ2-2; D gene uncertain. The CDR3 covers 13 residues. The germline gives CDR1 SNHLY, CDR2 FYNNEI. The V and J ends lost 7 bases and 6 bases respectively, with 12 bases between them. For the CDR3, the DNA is TGTGCCAGCACCGACGTTGGGCCCGGGGAGCTGTTTTTT. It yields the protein CASTDVGPGELFF.

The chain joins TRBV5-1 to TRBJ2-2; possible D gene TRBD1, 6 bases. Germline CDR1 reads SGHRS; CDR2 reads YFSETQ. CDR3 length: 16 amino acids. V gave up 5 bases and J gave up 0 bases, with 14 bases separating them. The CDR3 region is CASRPTGLPNTGELFF. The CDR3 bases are TGCGCCAGCAGGCCGACAGGACTTCCGAACACCGGGGAGCTGTTTTTT. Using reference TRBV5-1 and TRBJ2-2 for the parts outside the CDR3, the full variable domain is KAGVTQTPRYLIKTRGQQVTLSCSPISGHRSVSWYQQTPGQGLQFLFEYFSETQRNKGNFPGRFSGRQFSNSRSEMNVSTLELGDSALYLCASRPTGLPNTGELFFGEGSRLTVL.

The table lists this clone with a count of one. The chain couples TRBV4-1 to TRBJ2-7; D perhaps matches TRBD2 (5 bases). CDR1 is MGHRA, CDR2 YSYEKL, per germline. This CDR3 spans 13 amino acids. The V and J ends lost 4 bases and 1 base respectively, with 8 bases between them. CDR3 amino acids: CASSPRASYEQYF. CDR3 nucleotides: TGCGCCAGCAGCCCGAGGGCGTCCTACGAGCAGTACTTC.

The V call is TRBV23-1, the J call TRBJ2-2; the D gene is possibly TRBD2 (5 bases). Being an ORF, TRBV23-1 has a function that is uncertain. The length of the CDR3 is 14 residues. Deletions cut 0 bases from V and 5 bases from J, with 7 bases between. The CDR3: CASSQSPGTGELFF. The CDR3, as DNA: TGCGCCAGCAGTCAATCCCCGGGGACCGGGGAGCTGTTTTTT.

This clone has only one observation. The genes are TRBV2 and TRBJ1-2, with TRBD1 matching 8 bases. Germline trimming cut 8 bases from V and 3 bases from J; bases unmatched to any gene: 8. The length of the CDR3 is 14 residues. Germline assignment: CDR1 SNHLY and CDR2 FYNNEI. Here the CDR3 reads CASRLGQADYGYTF. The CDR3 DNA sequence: TGTGCCAGCCGCCTGGGACAGGCCGACTATGGCTACACCTTC.

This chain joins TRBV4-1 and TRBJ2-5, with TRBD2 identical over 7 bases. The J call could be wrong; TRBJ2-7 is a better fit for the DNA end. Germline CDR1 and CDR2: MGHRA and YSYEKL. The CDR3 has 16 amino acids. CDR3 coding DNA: TGCGCCAGCAGCCGAATTATGGACCGGGGGGACTACGAGCAGTACTTC. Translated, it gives CASSRIMDRGDYEQYF.

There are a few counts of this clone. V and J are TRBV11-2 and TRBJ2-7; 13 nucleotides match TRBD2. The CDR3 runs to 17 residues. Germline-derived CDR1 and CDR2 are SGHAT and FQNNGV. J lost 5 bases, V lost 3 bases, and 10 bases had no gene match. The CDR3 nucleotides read TGTGCCAGCAGCTTCGGACTAGCGGGGGCCGGGGGGAACGAGCAGTACTTC. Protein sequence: CASSFGLAGAGGNEQYF.

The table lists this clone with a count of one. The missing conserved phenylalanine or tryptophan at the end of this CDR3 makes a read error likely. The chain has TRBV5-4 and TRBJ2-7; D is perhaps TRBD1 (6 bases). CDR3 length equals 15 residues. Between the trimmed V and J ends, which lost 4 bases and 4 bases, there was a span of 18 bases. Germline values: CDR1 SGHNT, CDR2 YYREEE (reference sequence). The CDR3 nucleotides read TGTGCCAGCAGCGAGAAGGTACAGGGATCGTACGAGCAGTACCTC. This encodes CASSEKVQGSYEQYL.

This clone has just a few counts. For the CDR3, the DNA is TGTGCCAGCACCCCGACAGGGGAGAGCAATCAGCCCCAGCATTTT. This translates into CASTPTGESNQPQHF. The chain employs TRBV6-1 and TRBJ1-5; TRBD1 matches at 8 bases. The germline V gene has CDR1 MNHNS and CDR2 SASEGT. The CDR3 extends over 15 amino acids. Losses at the gene ends were 7 bases for V and 1 base for J; bases not matched to a gene: 6.

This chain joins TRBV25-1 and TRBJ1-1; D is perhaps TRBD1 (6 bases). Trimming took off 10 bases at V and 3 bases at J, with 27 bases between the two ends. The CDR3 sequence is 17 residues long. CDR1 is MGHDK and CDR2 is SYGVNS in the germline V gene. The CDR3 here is CATPSQETGHGDTEAFF. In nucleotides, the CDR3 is TGTGCCACCCCCTCTCAGGAAACAGGGCACGGGGACACTGAAGCTTTCTTT.

CDR3 residues: CASSMRRGANYGYTF. Written as DNA, the CDR3 is TGTGCCAGTAGTATGCGTCGAGGAGCTAACTATGGCTACACCTTC. V gene TRBV19 combines with J gene TRBJ1-2; D remains unclear. This CDR3 spans 15 amino acids. Germline assignment: CDR1 LNHDA and CDR2 SQIVND (reference sequence). V was clipped by 3 bases and J by 0 bases, with 11 bases between them.

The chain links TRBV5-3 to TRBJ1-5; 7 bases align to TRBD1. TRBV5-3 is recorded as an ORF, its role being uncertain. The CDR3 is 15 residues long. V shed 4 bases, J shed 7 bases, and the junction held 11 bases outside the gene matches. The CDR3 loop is CARSLRGTGFQPQHF. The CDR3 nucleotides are TGTGCCAGAAGCCTCAGGGGGACGGGGTTCCAGCCCCAGCATTTT.

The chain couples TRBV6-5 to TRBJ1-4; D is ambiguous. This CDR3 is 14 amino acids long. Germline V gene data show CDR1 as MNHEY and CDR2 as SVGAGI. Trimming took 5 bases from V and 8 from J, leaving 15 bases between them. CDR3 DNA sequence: TGTGCCAGCAGTGAGGCCCGTCTCGGGGAAAAACTGTTTTTT. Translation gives CASSEARLGEKLFF.

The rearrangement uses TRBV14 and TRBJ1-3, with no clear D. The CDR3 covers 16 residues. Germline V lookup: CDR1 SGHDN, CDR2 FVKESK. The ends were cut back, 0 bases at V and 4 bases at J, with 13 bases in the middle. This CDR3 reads CASSQEKNFWGNTIYF. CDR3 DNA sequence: TGTGCCAGCAGCCAAGAAAAGAACTTCTGGGGAAACACCATATATTTT.

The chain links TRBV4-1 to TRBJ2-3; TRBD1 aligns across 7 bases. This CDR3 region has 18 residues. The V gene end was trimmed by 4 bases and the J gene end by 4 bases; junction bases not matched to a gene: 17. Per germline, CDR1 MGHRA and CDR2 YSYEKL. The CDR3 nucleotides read TGCGCCAGCAGCCGAAAAACTGCCGGCGACAGGGTGGCAGATACGCAGTATTTT. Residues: CASSRKTAGDRVADTQYF.